What follows is one T cell receptor (beta chain) and its context. Its cognate antigen is unknown. The entry originates in a study of shared clonotypes between healthy human individuals. Study conclusions and caveats: Few donors limited the genetic and exposure-history diversity represented.

The team ran DNA from unsorted PBMCs on ten immunoSEQ deep assay plates for sequencing. Sequenced by immunoSEQ multiplex PCR; TCRdb stores in-frame clones only, minus some. The data hold about 560,000 clones, with around 77% observed a single time. Unsorted samples used approximately 99 million PBMCs for genomic DNA. This CDR3 spans 17 amino acids. Trimming took off 1 base at V and 6 bases at J, with 19 bases between the two ends. Per germline, CDR1 SGHDT and CDR2 YYEEEE. V usage is TRBV5-6 and J usage is TRBJ2-2; no clear D. Sequenced sample: PBMCs. The receptor comes from a woman between 40 and 50 years old in good health. Some clones in this sample may be carry-over from other donors' samples. CDR3 protein: CASSLWGLGFKAGELFF. CDR3 coding DNA: TGTGCCAGCAGCTTGTGGGGTCTGGGGTTCAAAGCCGGGGAGCTGTTTTTT. Full variable domain (outside the CDR3, taken from reference TRBV5-6 and TRBJ2-2): DAGVTQSPTHLIKTRGQQVTLRCSPKSGHDTVSWYQQALGQGPQFIFQYYEEEERQRGNFPDRFSGHQFPNYSSELNVNALLLGDSALYLCASSLWGLGFKAGELFFGEGSRLTVL.